A selection of T cell receptor beta chains follows, all from one sample in a study of blood T cell repertoires in COVID-19. TCRdb's table, derived via immunoSEQ multiplex PCR, lists solely in-frame clones and lacks some. Here the sample spans 150,000 to 200,000 clones, 88% being singletons. Sequencing was carried out using PBMCs or T cells enriched from blood (not recorded which). All receptors come from a woman in her fifties or sixties who had recovered from COVID-19. The CDR3 runs from the conserved cysteine through the conserved F or W. Each record gives: CDR3 protein, V gene, D gene, J gene. A D gene is named only where the DNA matches it firmly.

CASSGTGGGTEAFF | TRBV5-1 | TRBD1 | TRBJ1-1
CASSFPGDRREQYF | TRBV11-3 | - | TRBJ2-7
CASSLETGGWQPQHF | TRBV7-8 | TRBD1 | TRBJ1-5
CASSFSGNSNQPQHF | TRBV28 | - | TRBJ1-5
CASSVSTGKVGETQYF | TRBV9 | TRBD1 | TRBJ2-5
CASSLQGAPSTIYF | TRBV28 | TRBD1 | TRBJ1-3
CASSSGAGWTDTQYF | TRBV5-1 | - | TRBJ2-3
CASSGGSALNEQFF | TRBV6-5 | TRBD2 | TRBJ2-1
CASREKGQETQYF | TRBV21-1 | - | TRBJ2-5
CASSFDREDGYTF | TRBV5-1 | TRBD1 | TRBJ1-2
CASSSGGAGTDTQYF | TRBV7-3 | TRBD2 | TRBJ2-3
CASSLGTSGSGELFF | TRBV5-4 | TRBD2 | TRBJ2-2
CASNRGDEQYF | TRBV12-3/TRBV12-4 | - | TRBJ2-7
CATRGRLQPQHF | TRBV6-5 | - | TRBJ1-5
CASNMGLSGGYTF | TRBV12-3/TRBV12-4 | - | TRBJ1-2
CASSLTTSGGDEQFF | TRBV5-1 | TRBD2 | TRBJ2-1
CASSQDRADNEQFF | TRBV5-1 | TRBD1 | TRBJ2-1
CASSLGHYAFF | TRBV5-8 | - | TRBJ1-1
CASSLVRGASGANVLTF | TRBV5-5 | - | TRBJ2-6
CASSQRDSPRLQETQYF | TRBV23-1 | - | TRBJ2-5
CASSLDLGLSSYEQYF | TRBV7-9 | - | TRBJ2-7
CASSLQSGGLNSPLHF | TRBV7-2 | TRBD1 | TRBJ1-6
CASSYRLRSKTGDSGTQYF | TRBV6-2/TRBV6-3 | TRBD1 | TRBJ2-5